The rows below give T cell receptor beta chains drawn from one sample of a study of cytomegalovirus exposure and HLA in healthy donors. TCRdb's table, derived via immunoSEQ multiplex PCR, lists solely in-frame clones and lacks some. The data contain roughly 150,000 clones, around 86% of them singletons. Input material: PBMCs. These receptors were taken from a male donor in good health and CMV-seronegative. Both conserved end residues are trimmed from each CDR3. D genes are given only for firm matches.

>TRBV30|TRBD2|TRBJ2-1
AWNWWGLAGGQSYNEQF
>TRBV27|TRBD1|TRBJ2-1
ASTLRGAGGNEQF
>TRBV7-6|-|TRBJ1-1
ASSNRHGMDTEAF
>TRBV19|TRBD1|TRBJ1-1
ASSDRGRSTEAF
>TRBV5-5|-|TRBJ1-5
ASSGFRQGYNQPQH
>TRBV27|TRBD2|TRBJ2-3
ASRPPGLGADTQY
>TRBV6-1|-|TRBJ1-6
ASSDSSLPVSAPLH
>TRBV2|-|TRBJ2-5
ASSEARETQY
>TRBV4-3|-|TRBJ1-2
ASSPGIGINYGYT
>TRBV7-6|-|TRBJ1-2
ASSLARETNYGYT
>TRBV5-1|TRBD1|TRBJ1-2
ASTPRGQGLGGYT
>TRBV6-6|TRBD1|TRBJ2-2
ASLNRGNTGELF
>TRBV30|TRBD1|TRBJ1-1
AWSPGTGGRGEAF
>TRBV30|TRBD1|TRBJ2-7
AWSVLRGREQY
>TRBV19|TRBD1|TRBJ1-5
ASSLVVGQGRNQPQH
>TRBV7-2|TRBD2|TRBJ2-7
ASSLPAGGREQY
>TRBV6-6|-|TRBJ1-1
ASSYLRDTEAF
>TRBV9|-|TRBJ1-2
ASSVAAAFYGYT
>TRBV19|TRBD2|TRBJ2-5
ASSKTSGGGETQY
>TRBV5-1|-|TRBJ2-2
ASSSRPTGGELF
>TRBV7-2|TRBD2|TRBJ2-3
ASSFGTSLSTQY
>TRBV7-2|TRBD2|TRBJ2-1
ASSLKRGRDNEQF
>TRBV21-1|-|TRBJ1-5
ASSHGPDPQPQH
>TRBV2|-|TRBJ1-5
ASGIENQPQH
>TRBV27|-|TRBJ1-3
ASSRLPGDPGNTIY
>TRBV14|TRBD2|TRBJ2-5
ASRRGNRETQY
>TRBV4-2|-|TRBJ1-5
ASSQGGVYSNQPQH
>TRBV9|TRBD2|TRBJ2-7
ASSALAGATYEQY
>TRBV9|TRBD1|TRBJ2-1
ASSVEGQGLSEQF
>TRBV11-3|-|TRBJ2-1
ASSLGGNRYNEQF
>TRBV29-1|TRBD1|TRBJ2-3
SGGTGAILDTQY
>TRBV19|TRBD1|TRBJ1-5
ASSSDRDTYDQPQH
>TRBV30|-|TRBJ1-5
AWSQRDNQPQH
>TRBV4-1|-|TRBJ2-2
ASSPYSTNTGELF
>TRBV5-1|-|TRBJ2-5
ASSLGGGDGQETQY
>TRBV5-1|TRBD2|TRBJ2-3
ASSLGPLSGVETQY
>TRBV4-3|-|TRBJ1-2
ASSPEGEGYGYT
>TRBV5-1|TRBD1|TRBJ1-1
ASSLLRQGTGNTEAF
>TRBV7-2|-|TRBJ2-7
ASSYKGVYEQY
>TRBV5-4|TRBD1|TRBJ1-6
ASSLDRGGGSPLH
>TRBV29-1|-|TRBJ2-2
SADRGGAGELF
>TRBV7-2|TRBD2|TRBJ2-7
ASSLGDYSYEQY
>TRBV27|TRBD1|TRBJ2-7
ASSLSTPGGGHEQY
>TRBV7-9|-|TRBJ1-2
ASSPPGGNYGYT
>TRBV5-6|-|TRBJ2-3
ASSRVVADTQY
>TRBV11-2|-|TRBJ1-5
ASSHREGQPQH
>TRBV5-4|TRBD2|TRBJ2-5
ASSLVAGRRETQY
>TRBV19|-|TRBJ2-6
ASSIGDFPGPGANVLT
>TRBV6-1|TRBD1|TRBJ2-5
ASSEGDREYQETQY